Below, 27 T cell receptor beta chains from the same sample are listed, as sequenced in a study of control samples from healthy donors and cancer patients (dated by TCRdb to about 2020). Preparation of the library involved the immunoSEQ multiplex PCR assay. In its TCRdb copy, this immuneACCESS table keeps in-frame sequences only and misses some clones. Where compared with another copy, unresolved V genes explain less than half of these, and the others have no known cause. For this sample the table gives around 76,000 clones, of which 89% were detected only once. In total, the top ten clones hold around a tenth of the sample. The sequenced material came from PBMCs. These receptors all stem from a woman in her fifties or sixties with colorectal cancer.

The rearrangement joins TRBV19 to TRBJ2-5, with D possibly TRBD1 on 6 matching bases. V lost 4 bases and J 5 bases, leaving 14 bases between the germline ends. CDR3 length: 14 amino acids. Per germline, CDR1 LNHDA and CDR2 SQIVND (reference sequence). DNA for the CDR3: TGTGCCAGTAGTACATCACAGGGCTGGGAGACCCAGTACTTC. Residues: CASSTSQGWETQYF.

This clone appeared once. The J gene is TRBJ2-5, the V gene TRBV2; 8 positions agree with TRBD1. The CDR3 totals 14 residues. Germline CDR1 is SNHLY and CDR2 is FYNNEI. The V segment lost 3 bases and the J segment 6 bases; nucleotides outside the gene matches: 6. The CDR3 reads CASSEQGASQTQYF. Written as DNA, the CDR3 is TGTGCCAGCAGTGAGCAGGGGGCTTCACAGACCCAGTACTTC.

The chain couples TRBV7-6 to TRBJ1-1; D remains unclear. The CDR3 totals 14 residues. Germline CDR1 reads SGHVS; CDR2 reads FNYEAQ. V was pared by 6 bases and J by 1 base, with 12 bases between. The CDR3 is CASSLTLGNTEAFF. The CDR3 DNA follows: TGTGCCAGCAGTCTTACACTGGGGAACACTGAAGCTTTCTTT.

V is TRBV15 and J is TRBJ1-1, with no clear D. Trimming stripped 4 bases from V and 0 bases from J, with 18 bases between. Germline values: CDR1 LNHNV, CDR2 YYDKDF (reference sequence). The CDR3 extends over 17 amino acids. CDR3 in amino acids: CATSTMTAGVMNTEAFF. The CDR3 nucleotides are TGTGCCACCAGCACAATGACGGCAGGAGTCATGAACACTGAAGCTTTCTTT.

The chain couples TRBV7-8 to TRBJ1-2, with TRBD1 matching over 8 bases. The length of the CDR3 is 14 residues. Per the germline V gene, CDR1 is SGHVS and CDR2 is FQNEAQ. Unmatched junction bases numbered 8, after V lost 5 bases and J lost 6 bases. CDR3 nucleotide sequence: TGTGCCAGCAGCCAATCCGGACAGGGCAATGGCTACACCTTC. This gives the protein CASSQSGQGNGYTF.

As concerns this clone: Other nucleotide sequences from this sample produce the same CDR3. The chain's CDR3 is CASGRGGNNEQFF. CDR3 sequence (DNA): TGTGCCAGCGGGCGGGGGGGGAACAATGAGCAGTTCTTC. The J gene is TRBJ2-1, the V gene TRBV11-1; 9 nucleotides match TRBD2. The CDR3 is 13 residues long. The J segment lost 5 bases and the V segment lost 8 bases, leaving 4 bases of the junction unmatched. Germline lookup yields CDR1 SGHAT and CDR2 FQDESV (reference sequence).

The CDR3 DNA reads TGTGCCAGCAGCTTGGCCGCAGCCACAGATACGCAGTATTTT. Translation: CASSLAAATDTQYF. The genes are TRBV5-8 and TRBJ2-3; D call uncertain. The CDR3 contains 14 residues. Germline V gives CDR1 SGHTS, CDR2 YDEGEE. The V end lost 0 bases, the J end lost 2 bases, and 7 bases lay between the germline ends.

The chain uses TRBV6-5 and TRBJ2-5, with D hard to call. The germline V gene encodes CDR1 MNHEY and CDR2 SVGAGI. The V and J ends lost 8 bases and 4 bases respectively, with 17 bases between them. The CDR3 runs to 14 residues. The CDR3 spells CASSAGPARETQYF. DNA for the CDR3: TGTGCCAGCTCCGCCGGGCCGGCCAGAGAGACCCAGTACTTC.

This clone was detected once. This sequence joins TRBV5-4 and TRBJ2-3; no firm D call. Germline CDR1 is SGHNT and CDR2 is YYREEE (reference sequence). The germline V and J ends were trimmed by 4 bases and 0 bases, with 0 bases remaining between them. The length of the CDR3 is 11 residues. The chain's CDR3 is CASSSTDTQYF. The DNA for the CDR3 is TGTGCCAGCAGCAGCACAGATACGCAGTATTTT.

The chain has TRBV5-6 and TRBJ1-1; possible D gene TRBD1, 5 bases. Trimming left V 2 bases short and J 1 base short, with 18 bases between. Germline values: CDR1 SGHDT, CDR2 YYEEEE. This CDR3 region has 17 residues. The CDR3 DNA is TGTGCCAGCAGCTTATTTGAATTACGCAGGGCGAACACTGAAGCTTTCTTT. This gives the protein CASSLFELRRANTEAFF.

The rearrangement links TRBV7-2 to TRBJ2-5; D gene uncertain. Germline-derived CDR1 and CDR2 are SGHTA and FQGNSA. V was trimmed by 5 bases and J by 4 bases, leaving 14 bases between them. This CDR3 is 14 amino acids long. CDR3 residues: CASSSLVFGETQYF. CDR3 nucleotide sequence: TGTGCCAGCAGCAGCTTAGTATTCGGAGAGACCCAGTACTTC.

The V gene is TRBV6-2 or TRBV6-3, the J gene TRBJ2-3; D unclear. Germline V lookup: CDR1 MNHEY, CDR2 SVGEGT. V was cut by 5 bases and J by 3 bases, with 18 bases left in between. This CDR3 is 16 amino acids long. The CDR3 reads CASSTINRLGTDTQYF. The CDR3 DNA reads TGTGCCAGCAGTACTATCAACCGCCTAGGGACAGATACGCAGTATTTT.

The rearrangement joins TRBV18 to TRBJ2-6; TRBD1 aligns across 7 bases. The CDR3 is 16 residues long. The V and J ends lost 3 bases and 4 bases, in that order; junction bases with no gene match: 6. Germline-derived CDR1 and CDR2 are KGHSH and LQKENI. CDR3 sequence: CASSPITGAGANVLTF. CDR3 nucleotide sequence: TGTGCCAGCTCACCCATCACAGGGGCCGGGGCCAACGTCCTGACTTTC.

This clone has only one observation. V is TRBV24-1 and J is TRBJ1-1, with TRBD1 as a possible D gene (6 bases). This CDR3 contains 17 residues. From germline, CDR1 is KGHDR and CDR2 SFDVKD. The germline V and J ends were trimmed by 1 base and 3 bases, with 17 bases remaining between them. CDR3 sequence: CATSDLPREAGDTEAFF. CDR3 coding DNA: TGTGCCACCAGTGATTTACCCAGGGAGGCAGGGGACACTGAAGCTTTCTTT.

The chain is built from TRBV7-2 and TRBJ1-2; 7 positions match TRBD1. Per germline, CDR1 SGHTA and CDR2 FQGNSA. After removal of 6 bases from V and 4 bases from J, the junction contained 11 bases not matched to a gene. This CDR3 is built from 15 residues. The CDR3 bases are TGTGCCAGCAGTATTTCCGACAGGGTTTTCTATGGCTACACCTTC. Protein: CASSISDRVFYGYTF.

This clone was observed a few times. The chain employs TRBV4-2 and TRBJ2-3; D call uncertain. Trimming removed 0 bases from V and 3 bases from J, with 13 bases in between. CDR3 length: 16 amino acids. CDR1 and CDR2 from the germline V gene are LGHNA and YNFKEQ. CDR3 protein: CASSQEPQLGTDTQYF. The CDR3 DNA sequence: TGTGCCAGCAGCCAAGAACCACAACTCGGGACAGATACGCAGTATTTT.

This clone was counted only a few times. The J gene is TRBJ2-7, the V gene TRBV6-5; D is ambiguous. The germline V gene encodes CDR1 MNHEY and CDR2 SVGAGI. Trimming cost V 0 bases and J 7 bases, with 4 bases left between them. The CDR3 contains 11 residues. The CDR3 region is CASSYSLEQYV. The CDR3 DNA reads TGTGCCAGCAGTTACTCGTTAGAGCAGTACGTC.

The chain is built from TRBV6-5 and TRBJ1-2; 8 positions match TRBD1. Per germline, CDR1 MNHEY and CDR2 SVGAGI. This CDR3 spans 14 amino acids. Losses at the gene ends were 6 bases for V and 0 bases for J; bases not matched to a gene: 3. The CDR3 sequence: CASRGTGTNYGYTF. The CDR3 bases are TGTGCCAGCAGAGGGACAGGCACTAACTATGGCTACACCTTC.

This clone was detected once. The V gene is TRBV11-3, the J gene TRBJ2-6; 8 nucleotides line up with TRBD1. The CDR3 has 17 amino acids. The germline V gene has CDR1 SGHNT and CDR2 YENEEA. The junction had 6 bases not matched to a gene; V was cut back by 5 bases and J by 0 bases. The CDR3: CASSPGGPSSGANVLTF. CDR3 bases: TGTGCCAGCAGCCCAGGGGGCCCGAGCTCTGGGGCCAACGTCCTGACTTTC.

V is TRBV6-1 and J is TRBJ2-1; either TRBD1 or TRBD2 may fit D (5 bases each). With 1 base removed from V and 9 bases from J, the gap between germline ends came to 10 bases. Germline-derived CDR1 and CDR2 are MNHNS and SASEGT. This CDR3 has 13 amino acids. The chain's CDR3 is CASSEVGVGEQFF. The CDR3 DNA is TGTGCCAGCAGTGAAGTGGGGGTCGGTGAGCAGTTCTTC.

V and J are TRBV6-6 and TRBJ2-7; D is tentatively TRBD1 or TRBD2 (5 bases each). Germline lookup yields CDR1 MNHNY and CDR2 SVGAGI (reference sequence). V was cut by 4 bases and J by 5 bases, with 12 bases left in between. This CDR3 spans 13 amino acids. The CDR3 DNA reads as TGTGCCAGCAGTTCGGGACCTGGGAACGAGCAGTACGTC. Its protein product is CASSSGPGNEQYV.

This rearrangement joins TRBV28 to TRBJ1-1, with D unclear. V lost 2 bases and J lost 1, with 17 bases in between. The germline V gene encodes CDR1 MDHEN and CDR2 SYDVKM. This CDR3 is built from 17 residues. The CDR3 region has the DNA TGTGCCAGCAGTTTAGGTCTTGGGGTACTTAAGAACACTGAAGCTTTCTTT. Translated: CASSLGLGVLKNTEAFF.

The chain combines TRBV19 with TRBJ2-5, with 7 bases that match TRBD2. The V gene's germline CDR1 is LNHDA and CDR2 SQIVND (reference sequence). J gave up 5 bases and V 9 bases, and 9 bases lay outside the gene matches. The CDR3 extends over 13 amino acids. The CDR3 here is CASGAGRAETQYF. CDR3 DNA sequence: TGTGCCAGCGGGGCGGGGAGGGCGGAGACCCAGTACTTC.

This clone has only a few counts. This chain joins TRBV6-4 and TRBJ1-3; D uncertain. The V end lost 11 bases, the J end lost 2 bases, and 7 bases lay between the germline ends. From germline, CDR1 is MRHNA and CDR2 SNTAGT. The CDR3 covers 11 residues. CDR3 DNA: TGTGCCCCTCAGACTGGAAACACCATATATTTT. Its protein product is CAPQTGNTIYF.

This clone came up a few times. J is TRBJ1-5 and V is TRBV18; 9 nucleotides line up with TRBD1. This CDR3 is built from 14 residues. The J segment lost 5 bases and the V segment lost 5 bases, leaving 4 bases of the junction unmatched. CDR1 KGHSH and CDR2 LQKENI come from the germline V gene. The CDR3 reads CASSTGGEHQPQHF. CDR3 nucleotides: TGTGCCAGCTCAACAGGGGGCGAGCATCAGCCCCAGCATTTT.

This clone was counted a few times. The rearrangement links TRBV18 to TRBJ2-7; TRBD1 might be the D (6 bases). V lost 2 bases and J lost 0, with 11 bases in between. Germline CDR1 is KGHSH and CDR2 is LQKENI. The length of the CDR3 is 15 residues. In DNA form, the CDR3 reads TGTGCCAGCTCACCATTGGACAGAAGCTCCTACGAGCAGTACGTC. Amino acid sequence: CASSPLDRSSYEQYV.

V usage is TRBV4-2 and J usage is TRBJ1-1; 8 positions match TRBD1. Germline V gives CDR1 LGHNA, CDR2 YNFKEQ. The CDR3 length is 16 residues. Trimming at V came to 2 bases and at J to 3 bases, leaving 8 bases not matched to a gene. The chain's CDR3 is CASSQLAGGEYTEAFF. CDR3 nucleotide sequence: TGTGCCAGCAGCCAATTGGCAGGGGGCGAATACACTGAAGCTTTCTTT.